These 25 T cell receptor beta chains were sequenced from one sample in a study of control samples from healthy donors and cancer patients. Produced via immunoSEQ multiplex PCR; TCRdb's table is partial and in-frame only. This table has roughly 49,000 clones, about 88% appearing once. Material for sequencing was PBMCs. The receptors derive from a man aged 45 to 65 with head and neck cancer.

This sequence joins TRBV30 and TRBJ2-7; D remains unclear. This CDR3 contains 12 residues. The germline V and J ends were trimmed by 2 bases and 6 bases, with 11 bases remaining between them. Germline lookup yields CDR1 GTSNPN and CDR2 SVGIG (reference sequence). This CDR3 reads CAWSFRPSEQYF. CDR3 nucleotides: TGTGCCTGGAGTTTCCGGCCCAGCGAGCAGTACTTC. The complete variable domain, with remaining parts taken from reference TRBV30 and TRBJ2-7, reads SQTIHQWPATLVQPVGSPLSLECTVEGTSNPNLYWYRQAAGRGLQLLFYSVGIGQISSEVPQNLSASRPQDRQFILSSKKLLLSDSGFYLCAWSFRPSEQYFGPGTRLTVT.

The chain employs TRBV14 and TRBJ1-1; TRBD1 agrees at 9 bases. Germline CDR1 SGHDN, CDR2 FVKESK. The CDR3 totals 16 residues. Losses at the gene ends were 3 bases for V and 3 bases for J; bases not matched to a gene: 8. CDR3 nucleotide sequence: TGTGCCAGCAGCCAGGCTCTAGGGGACAGGGACACTGAAGCTTTCTTT. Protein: CASSQALGDRDTEAFF.

CDR3 bases: TGCAGCGTCCGGACAGGACCCCTGAACACTGAAGCTTTCTTT. It encodes CSVRTGPLNTEAFF. This chain connects TRBV29-1 to TRBJ1-1, with TRBD1 identical over 7 bases. From germline, CDR1 is SQVTM and CDR2 ANQGSEA. This CDR3 contains 14 residues. V lost 6 bases and J lost 0; bases outside the gene matches: 7.

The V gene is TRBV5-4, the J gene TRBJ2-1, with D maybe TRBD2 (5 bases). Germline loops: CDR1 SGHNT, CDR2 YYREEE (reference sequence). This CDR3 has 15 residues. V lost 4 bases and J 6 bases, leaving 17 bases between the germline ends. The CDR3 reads CASSRGYLAVNEQFF. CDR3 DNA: TGTGCCAGCAGCCGGGGATACCTGGCTGTCAATGAGCAGTTCTTC.

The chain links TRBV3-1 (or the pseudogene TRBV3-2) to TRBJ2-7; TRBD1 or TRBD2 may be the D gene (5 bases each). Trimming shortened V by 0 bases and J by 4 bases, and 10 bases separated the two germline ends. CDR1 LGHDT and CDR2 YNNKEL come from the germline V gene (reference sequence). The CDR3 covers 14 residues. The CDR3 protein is CASSQEVWGYEQYF. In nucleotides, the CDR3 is TGTGCCAGCAGCCAAGAGGTGTGGGGGTACGAGCAGTACTTC.

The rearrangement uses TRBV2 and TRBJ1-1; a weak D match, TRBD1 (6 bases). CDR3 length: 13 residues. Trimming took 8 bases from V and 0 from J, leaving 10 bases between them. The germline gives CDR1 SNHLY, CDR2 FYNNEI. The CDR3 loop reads CASATGLNTEAFF. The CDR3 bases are TGTGCCAGCGCGACAGGTTTGAACACTGAAGCTTTCTTT. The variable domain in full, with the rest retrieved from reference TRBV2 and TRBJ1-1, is EPEVTQTPSHQVTQMGQEVILRCVPISNHLYFYWYRQILGQKVEFLVSFYNNEISEKSEIFDDQFSVERPDGSNFTLKIRSTKLEDSAMYFCASATGLNTEAFFGQGTRLTVV.

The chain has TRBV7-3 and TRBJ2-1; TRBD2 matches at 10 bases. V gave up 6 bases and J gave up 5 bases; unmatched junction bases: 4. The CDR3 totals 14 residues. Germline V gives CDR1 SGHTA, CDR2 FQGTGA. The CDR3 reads CASSSLAGDNEQFF. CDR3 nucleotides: TGTGCCAGCAGTTCTCTAGCGGGAGACAATGAGCAGTTCTTC.

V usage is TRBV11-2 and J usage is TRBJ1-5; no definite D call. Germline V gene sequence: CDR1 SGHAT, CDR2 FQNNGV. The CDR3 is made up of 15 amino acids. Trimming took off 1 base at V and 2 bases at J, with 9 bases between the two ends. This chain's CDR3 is CASSLGTRGNQPQHF. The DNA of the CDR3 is TGTGCCAGCAGCTTAGGGACCCGGGGCAATCAGCCCCAGCATTTT.

CDR3 in DNA: TGTGCCAGCAGAGACATAGGGGACACTAATGAAAAACTGTTTTTT. This translates into CASRDIGDTNEKLFF. This sequence joins TRBV6-5 and TRBJ1-4; D perhaps matches TRBD1 (5 bases). The CDR3 contains 15 residues. In germline, CDR1 is MNHEY, CDR2 SVGAGI. V gave up 6 bases and J gave up 2 bases, with 13 bases separating them.

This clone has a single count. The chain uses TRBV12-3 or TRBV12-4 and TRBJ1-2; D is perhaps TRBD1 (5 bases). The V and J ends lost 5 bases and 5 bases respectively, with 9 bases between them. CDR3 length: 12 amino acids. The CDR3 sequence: CASSTTAYGYTF. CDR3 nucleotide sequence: TGTGCCAGCAGTACGACAGCTTATGGCTACACCTTC.

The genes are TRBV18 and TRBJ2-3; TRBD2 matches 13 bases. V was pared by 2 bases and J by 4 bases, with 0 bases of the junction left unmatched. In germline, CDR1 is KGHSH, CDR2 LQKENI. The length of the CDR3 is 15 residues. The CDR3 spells CASSPTSGGADTQYF. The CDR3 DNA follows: TGTGCCAGCTCACCAACTAGCGGGGGGGCAGATACGCAGTATTTT. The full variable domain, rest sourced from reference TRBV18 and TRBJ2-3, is NAGVMQNPRHLVRRRGQEARLRCSPMKGHSHVYWYRQLPEEGLKFMVYLQKENIIDESGMPKERFSAEFPKEGPSILRIQQVVRGDSAAYFCASSPTSGGADTQYFGPGTRLTVL.

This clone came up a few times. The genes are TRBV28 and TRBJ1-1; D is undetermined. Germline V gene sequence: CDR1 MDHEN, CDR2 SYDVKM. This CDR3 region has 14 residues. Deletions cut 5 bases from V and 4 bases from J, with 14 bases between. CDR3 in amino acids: CASSPRRSRTEAFF. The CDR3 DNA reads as TGTGCCAGCAGTCCCCGACGAAGCCGCACTGAAGCTTTCTTT.

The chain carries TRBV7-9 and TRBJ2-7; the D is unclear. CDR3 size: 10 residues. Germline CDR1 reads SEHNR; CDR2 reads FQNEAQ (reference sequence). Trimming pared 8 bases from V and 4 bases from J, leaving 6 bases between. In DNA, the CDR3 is TGTGCCAGCGGCGATTACGAGCAGTACTTC. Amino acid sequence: CASGDYEQYF.

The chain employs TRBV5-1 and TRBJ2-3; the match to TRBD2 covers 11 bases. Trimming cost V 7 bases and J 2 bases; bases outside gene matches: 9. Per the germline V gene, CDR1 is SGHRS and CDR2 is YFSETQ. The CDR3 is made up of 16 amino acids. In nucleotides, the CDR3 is TGCGCCAGCTGGCCTAGCGGGAGGCCCGACACAGATACGCAGTATTTT. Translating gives CASWPSGRPDTDTQYF.

This CDR3 is CASSAPGQAMRCTF. In DNA form, the CDR3 reads TGTGCCAGCAGTGCCCCGGGACAGGCCATGAGGTGCACCTTC. The rearrangement links TRBV28 to TRBJ1-2, with 8 nucleotides matching TRBD1. Germline V CDR1 and CDR2: MDHEN, SYDVKM. V trimming: 5 bases; J trimming: 13 bases; junction bases outside the gene matches: 15. The CDR3 is made up of 14 amino acids.

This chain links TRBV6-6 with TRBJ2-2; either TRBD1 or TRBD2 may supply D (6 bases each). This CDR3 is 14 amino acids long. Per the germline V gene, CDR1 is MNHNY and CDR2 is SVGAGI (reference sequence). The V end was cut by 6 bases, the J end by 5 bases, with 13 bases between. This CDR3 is CASRGGGRTGELFF. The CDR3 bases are TGTGCCAGCAGAGGGGGAGGAAGGACCGGGGAGCTGTTTTTT.

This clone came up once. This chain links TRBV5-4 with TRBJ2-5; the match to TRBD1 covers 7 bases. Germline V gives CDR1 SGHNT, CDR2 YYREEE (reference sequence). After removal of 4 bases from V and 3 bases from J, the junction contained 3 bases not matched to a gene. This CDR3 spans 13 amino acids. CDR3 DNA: TGTGCCAGCAGCCTACAGGGGAAAGAGACCCAGTACTTC. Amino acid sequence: CASSLQGKETQYF. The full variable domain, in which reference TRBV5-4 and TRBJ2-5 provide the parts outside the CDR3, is ETGVTQSPTHLIKTRGQQVTLRCSSQSGHNTVSWYQQALGQGPQFIFQYYREEENGRGNFPPRFSGLQFPNYSSELNVNALELDDSALYLCASSLQGKETQYFGPGTRLLVL.

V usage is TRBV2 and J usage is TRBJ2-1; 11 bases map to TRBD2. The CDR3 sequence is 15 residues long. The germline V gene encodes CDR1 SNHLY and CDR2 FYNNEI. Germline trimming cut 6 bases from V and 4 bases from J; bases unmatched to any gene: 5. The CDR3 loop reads CASRATSGGYNEQFF. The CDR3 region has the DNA TGTGCCAGCAGGGCTACTAGCGGGGGTTACAATGAGCAGTTCTTC.

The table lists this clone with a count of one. The CDR3 DNA is TGTGCCTTTCTCCAGCGGAGCACAGATACGCAGTATTTT. The encoded protein is CAFLQRSTDTQYF. This chain joins TRBV5-4 and TRBJ2-3, with D perhaps matching TRBD2 (5 bases). Looked up from germline, CDR1 is SGHNT and CDR2 is YYREEE (reference sequence). Between the trimmed V and J ends, which lost 10 bases and 0 bases, there was a span of 12 bases. This CDR3 has 13 amino acids.

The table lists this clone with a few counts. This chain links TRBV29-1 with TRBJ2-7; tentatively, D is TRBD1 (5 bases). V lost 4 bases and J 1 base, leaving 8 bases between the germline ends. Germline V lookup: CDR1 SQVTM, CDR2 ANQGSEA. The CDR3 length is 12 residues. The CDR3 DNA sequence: TGCAGCGTTGCAGGGTTTTCCTACGAGCAGTACTTC. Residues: CSVAGFSYEQYF.

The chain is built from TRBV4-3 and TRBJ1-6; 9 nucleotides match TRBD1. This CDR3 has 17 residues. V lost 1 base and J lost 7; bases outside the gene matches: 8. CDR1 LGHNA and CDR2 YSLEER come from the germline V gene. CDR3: CASSQVWRGTGNSPLHF. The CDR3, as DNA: TGCGCCAGCAGCCAAGTATGGCGCGGGACAGGGAATTCACCCCTCCACTTT.

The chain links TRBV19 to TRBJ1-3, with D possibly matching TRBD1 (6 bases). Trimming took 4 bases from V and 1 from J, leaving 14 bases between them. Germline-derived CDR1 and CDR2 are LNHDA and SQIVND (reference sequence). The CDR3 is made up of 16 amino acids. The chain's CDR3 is CASSTGTLGSGNTIYF. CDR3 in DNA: TGTGCCAGTAGTACCGGGACACTCGGTTCTGGAAACACCATATATTTT.

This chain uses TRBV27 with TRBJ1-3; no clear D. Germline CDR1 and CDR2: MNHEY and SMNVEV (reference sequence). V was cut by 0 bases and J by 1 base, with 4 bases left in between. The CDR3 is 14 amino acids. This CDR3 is CASSLSGSGNTIYF. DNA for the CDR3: TGTGCCAGCAGTTTATCTGGGTCTGGAAACACCATATATTTT.

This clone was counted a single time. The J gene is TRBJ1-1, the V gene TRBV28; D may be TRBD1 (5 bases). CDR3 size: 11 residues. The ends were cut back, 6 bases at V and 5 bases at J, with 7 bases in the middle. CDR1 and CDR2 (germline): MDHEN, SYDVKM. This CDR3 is CASSGGTEAFF. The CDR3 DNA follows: TGTGCCAGCAGCGGGGGGACTGAAGCTTTCTTT.

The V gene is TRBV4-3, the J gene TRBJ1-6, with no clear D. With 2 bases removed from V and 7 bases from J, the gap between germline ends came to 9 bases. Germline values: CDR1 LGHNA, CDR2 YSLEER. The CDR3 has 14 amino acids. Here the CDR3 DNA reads TGCGCCAGCAGCCAACGGGCGAGGAATTCACCCCTCCACTTT. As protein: CASSQRARNSPLHF.